Below, 22 T cell receptor beta chains from the same sample are listed, as sequenced in a study of blood T cell repertoires in COVID-19. Assay: immunoSEQ multiplex PCR; the TCRdb copy retains only in-frame clones and omits some. The table includes 250,000 or so clones, 83% detected once. The sample consisted of peripheral blood. The receptors originated from a human donor in a cohort sampled during active COVID-19.

The chain employs TRBV5-1 and TRBJ2-1, with a possible D match to TRBD2 (6 bases). The CDR3 has 17 residues. The V gene's germline CDR1 is SGHRS and CDR2 YFSETQ. With 0 bases removed from V and 0 bases from J, the gap between germline ends came to 13 bases. As DNA, the CDR3 is TGCGCCAGCAGCTTGGCAAGGACCGGGAGCTCCTACAATGAGCAGTTCTTC. It translates to CASSLARTGSSYNEQFF.

This sequence joins TRBV3-1 (or the pseudogene TRBV3-2) and TRBJ2-1; D gene uncertain. The V gene's germline CDR1 is LGHDT and CDR2 YNNKEL (reference sequence). V lost 3 bases to trimming and J lost 0 bases, with 6 bases between them. This CDR3 has 14 amino acids. The CDR3 sequence: CASSQVSSYNEQFF. CDR3 DNA sequence: TGTGCCAGCAGCCAGGTGAGCTCCTACAATGAGCAGTTCTTC.

The V and J genes are TRBV9 and TRBJ2-5; maybe TRBD1 (5 bases). Germline V lookup: CDR1 SGDLS, CDR2 YYNGEE. The CDR3 is made up of 16 amino acids. Deletions cut 0 bases from V and 2 bases from J, with 14 bases between. CDR3 nucleotide sequence: TGTGCCAGCAGCGTAGGACAGCAGCCACGACAAGAGACCCAGTACTTC. Residues: CASSVGQQPRQETQYF.

The rearrangement uses TRBV19 and TRBJ2-2; 8 bases align to TRBD1. From germline, CDR1 is LNHDA and CDR2 SQIVND (reference sequence). The CDR3 has 15 residues. V gave up 5 bases and J gave up 6 bases; unmatched junction bases: 8. CDR3 amino acids: CASSGGQGKAGELFF. CDR3 nucleotides: TGTGCCAGTAGTGGTGGACAGGGTAAAGCCGGGGAGCTGTTTTTT.

This clone turned up a few times. The chain carries TRBV19 and TRBJ1-5, with TRBD1 matching 11 bases. The V gene end was trimmed by 3 bases and the J gene end by 5 bases; junction bases not matched to a gene: 9. Germline CDR1 and CDR2: LNHDA and SQIVND (reference sequence). The CDR3 covers 17 residues. CDR3 sequence: CASSIYGTGGRDQPQHF. In nucleotides, the CDR3 is TGTGCCAGTAGTATCTACGGGACAGGGGGTAGGGATCAGCCCCAGCATTTT.

This sequence joins TRBV5-6 and TRBJ2-7; TRBD1 matches 11 bases. The CDR3 is 16 amino acids. Germline-derived CDR1 and CDR2 are SGHDT and YYEEEE. With 4 bases clipped from V and 3 bases from J, the junction kept 9 bases outside the gene matches. This chain's CDR3 is CASSRFGGTGGYEQYF. The CDR3 DNA follows: TGTGCCAGCAGCCGCTTTGGGGGGACAGGGGGCTACGAGCAGTACTTC.

On this clone itself: Other nucleotide sequences in the sample specify the same CDR3. The V and J genes are TRBV30 and TRBJ1-5; tentative D call: TRBD1 (5 bases). The germline V gene encodes CDR1 GTSNPN and CDR2 SVGIG (reference sequence). The length of the CDR3 is 13 residues. V was shortened by 3 bases and J by 1 base, with 7 bases between the two germline ends. For the CDR3, the DNA is TGTGCCTGGAGCGGACACAGCAATCAGCCCCAGCATTTT. Its translation: CAWSGHSNQPQHF.

This rearrangement joins TRBV5-1 to TRBJ2-1; the match to TRBD2 covers 7 bases. CDR3 length: 17 amino acids. The V gene end was trimmed by 3 bases and the J gene end by 3 bases; junction bases not matched to a gene: 12. Germline assignment: CDR1 SGHRS and CDR2 YFSETQ. This CDR3 is CASSSSLLGEGYNEQFF. CDR3 DNA sequence: TGCGCCAGCAGCTCGTCCCTGCTTGGGGAGGGCTACAATGAGCAGTTCTTC.

The chain is built from TRBV6-2 or TRBV6-3 and TRBJ1-5, with 8 bases identical to TRBD1. The CDR3 length is 19 residues. Germline V gene data show CDR1 as MNHEY and CDR2 as SVGEGT. Trimming at V came to 5 bases and at J to 0 bases, leaving 15 bases not matched to a gene. CDR3 DNA sequence: TGTGCCAGCAGTCCCCCCGGGACAGGCACTTTTTATAGCAATCAGCCCCAGCATTTT. It yields the protein CASSPPGTGTFYSNQPQHF.

The chain carries TRBV13 and TRBJ2-1, with TRBD2 as a possible D gene (6 bases). This CDR3 region has 16 residues. Germline values: CDR1 PRHDT, CDR2 FYEKMQ (reference sequence). V was trimmed by 4 bases and J by 1 base, leaving 14 bases between them. CDR3 coding DNA: TGTGCCAGCAGCTCGGGACTCCGCGGGTCCTACAATGAGCAGTTCTTC. This sequence encodes CASSSGLRGSYNEQFF. Full variable domain (remainder filled in from reference TRBV13 and TRBJ2-1): AAGVIQSPRHLIKEKRETATLKCYPIPRHDTVYWYQQGPGQDPQFLISFYEKMQSDKGSIPDRFSAQQFSDYHSELNMSSLELGDSALYFCASSSGLRGSYNEQFFGPGTRLTVL.

The chain recombines TRBV6-8 with TRBJ2-7; tentatively, D is TRBD2 (6 bases). The CDR3 has 14 residues. In germline, CDR1 is MNHGY, CDR2 SAAAGT. The V end was cut by 6 bases, the J end by 7 bases, with 19 bases between. CDR3: CASSPGTPGSEQYF. The CDR3 region has the DNA TGTGCCAGCAGCCCAGGGACTCCGGGCTCAGAGCAGTACTTC.

The chain is built from TRBV10-2 and TRBJ2-5, with D perhaps matching TRBD1 (5 bases). CDR1 and CDR2 (germline): WSHSY, SAAADI. Trimming took off 1 base at V and 4 bases at J, with 16 bases between the two ends. The CDR3 is 16 residues long. This CDR3 reads CASSEYGPPGLETQYF. The CDR3 DNA reads as TGCGCCAGCAGTGAGTACGGACCCCCAGGGCTAGAGACCCAGTACTTC.

This chain links TRBV6-5 with TRBJ1-4, with 8 bases lining up with TRBD1. The CDR3 sequence is 15 residues long. V lost 9 bases and J lost 2; bases outside the gene matches: 8. Germline V gene lookup returns CDR1 MNHEY and CDR2 SVGAGI. In DNA, the CDR3 is TGTGCCAGTAAAGGACAGGGTGCCACTAATGAAAAACTGTTTTTT. Protein product: CASKGQGATNEKLFF.

Points on this clone: Other DNA sequences in the sample encode the same CDR3. This sequence joins TRBV6-5 and TRBJ2-7; 14 bases map to TRBD2. Germline values: CDR1 MNHEY, CDR2 SVGAGI. There are 15 residues in the CDR3. Trimming cost V 2 bases and J 3 bases; bases outside gene matches: 0. The CDR3 region is CASSYGTSGGYEQYF. The CDR3 DNA is TGTGCCAGCAGTTACGGGACTAGCGGGGGCTACGAGCAGTACTTC.

The chain carries TRBV4-2 and TRBJ1-3; weak D call: TRBD1 (5 bases). CDR3 size: 12 residues. CDR1 is LGHNA and CDR2 is YNFKEQ in the germline V gene. Deletions cut 6 bases from V and 8 bases from J, with 11 bases between. The CDR3 sequence is CASSPDSYTIYF. In nucleotides, the CDR3 is TGTGCCAGCAGTCCAGACAGTTACACCATATATTTT.

The CDR3 DNA is TGTGCCAGCAGCCTCGGACTAGCCCCCGATACGCAGTATTTT. Protein sequence: CASSLGLAPDTQYF. The V and J genes are TRBV9 and TRBJ2-3; 8 bases are a match to TRBD2. The V gene's germline CDR1 is SGDLS and CDR2 YYNGEE. The length of the CDR3 is 14 residues. The V gene end was trimmed by 4 bases and the J gene end by 6 bases; junction bases not matched to a gene: 7.

The chain is built from TRBV18 and TRBJ2-7, with 9 bases lining up with TRBD1. V shed 3 bases, J shed 2 bases, and the junction held 5 bases outside the gene matches. CDR1 is KGHSH and CDR2 is LQKENI in the germline V gene. This CDR3 region has 15 residues. CDR3 amino acids: CASSPRGQGTYEQYF. The CDR3 nucleotides read TGTGCCAGCTCACCGAGGGGACAGGGAACCTACGAGCAGTACTTC.

The table lists this clone with a few counts. This sequence joins TRBV5-1 and TRBJ2-2, with D maybe TRBD1 (6 bases). CDR1 is SGHRS and CDR2 is YFSETQ in the germline V gene. The V and J ends lost 0 bases and 1 base respectively, with 7 bases between them. The CDR3 has 15 residues. The CDR3: CASSLDRVNTGELFF. In nucleotides, the CDR3 is TGCGCCAGCAGCTTGGACAGGGTGAACACCGGGGAGCTGTTTTTT.

CDR3 residues: CASSLQTSGTSYEQYF. The CDR3 DNA reads as TGTGCCAGCAGTTTACAAACTAGCGGGACCTCCTACGAGCAGTACTTC. The V gene is TRBV28, the J gene TRBJ2-7; 10 bases are shared with TRBD2. The J segment lost 0 bases and the V segment lost 2 bases, leaving 4 bases of the junction unmatched. This CDR3 is built from 16 residues. The germline gives CDR1 MDHEN, CDR2 SYDVKM.

In its sample, this clone was seen a few times. This sequence joins TRBV7-9 and TRBJ1-1, with 7 bases fitting TRBD1. Trimming took 5 bases from V and 1 from J; bases not matched to a gene: 13. The CDR3 sequence is 17 residues long. Germline CDR1 reads SEHNR; CDR2 reads FQNEAQ (reference sequence). The CDR3 spells CASSARQGRQRNTEAFF. The DNA of the CDR3 is TGTGCCAGCAGCGCCCGACAGGGCAGGCAGAGGAACACTGAAGCTTTCTTT.

This sequence joins TRBV5-4 and TRBJ1-1; 10 bases are a match to TRBD1. The CDR3 loop spans 17 amino acids. CDR1 is SGHNT and CDR2 is YYREEE in the germline V gene (reference sequence). The V segment lost 2 bases and the J segment 11 bases; nucleotides outside the gene matches: 18. CDR3 in DNA: TGTGCCAGCAGCTTTTCTCTTGCCGGGACAGGGGAGTCATCGGCTTTCTTT. Translated, it gives CASSFSLAGTGESSAFF.

V gene TRBV11-2 combines with J gene TRBJ2-5; 7 positions agree with TRBD2. This CDR3 is 12 amino acids long. With V trimmed by 6 bases and J by 6 bases, 4 bases remained unmatched. Germline V lookup: CDR1 SGHAT, CDR2 FQNNGV. The CDR3 DNA is TGTGCCAGCAGACCGGGGGGAAAGACCCAGTACTTC. This gives the protein CASRPGGKTQYF. Drawing the rest from reference TRBV11-2 and TRBJ2-5, the complete variable domain is EAGVAQSPRYKIIEKRQSVAFWCNPISGHATLYWYQQILGQGPKLLIQFQNNGVVDDSQLPKDRFSAERLKGVDSTLKIQPAKLEDSAVYLCASRPGGKTQYFGPGTRLLVL.